The source of this T cell receptor beta chain is a study of molecular identifiers for immune sequencing clone quantification. A word on this clonotype: What it binds is unknown.

V dropped 6 bases and J dropped 9 bases, with 20 bases sitting between them. This CDR3 is 14 amino acids long. The germline V gene encodes CDR1 MNHEY and CDR2 SVGEGT. Study conclusions and caveats: Sizes of clones that are highly expanded could be underestimated (if identical TCR molecules share a barcode).

Via MiXCR, TCRdb re-called the PCR reads, giving one row per CDR3 protein. The data show approximately 550,000 distinct CDR3 sequences, about 25% seen once. Sequencing was done on a sample of naive CD8+ T cells from blood, with Jurkat cell RNA spiked in. Specified subset: FACS-sorted CD8+CD4-CCR7+CD45RA+ naive T cells. The chain joins TRBV6-2 or TRBV6-3 to TRBJ2-5; weak D call: TRBD2 (6 bases). The receptor's source is a human donor in good health. Some libraries in this study had Jurkat cell RNA spiked in. The CDR3 coding sequence is TGTGCCAGCAGCACCGCCGCGGGATTACCACCCCAGTACTTC. It codes for CASSTAAGLPPQYF.